These 19 T cell receptor beta chains were all obtained from the same sample, sequenced in a study of blood T cell repertoires in COVID-19. Libraries were prepared by immunoSEQ multiplex PCR; TCRdb keeps only in-frame clonotypes and omits some of them. The data contain some 180,000 clones, 70% to 80% of them singletons. Material: peripheral blood. The origin of the receptors is a man aged 45-60 years who had recovered from COVID-19.

This chain uses TRBV11-2 with TRBJ2-3; D uncertain. V was cut by 1 base and J by 0 bases, with 5 bases left in between. The CDR3 extends over 14 amino acids. The germline CDR1 and CDR2 sequences are SGHAT and FQNNGV. CDR3 sequence: CASSLVASTDTQYF. For the CDR3, the DNA is TGTGCCAGCAGCTTAGTAGCTAGCACAGATACGCAGTATTTT.

CDR3 sequence: CASSLAFGAGGGNEQFF. In DNA, the CDR3 is TGCGCCAGCAGCCTTGCCTTCGGAGCGGGAGGAGGTAATGAGCAGTTCTTC. The chain recombines TRBV4-1 with TRBJ2-1; 9 positions match TRBD2. The CDR3 runs 17 residues. The germline gives CDR1 MGHRA, CDR2 YSYEKL. V was pared by 4 bases and J by 7 bases, with 14 bases of the junction left unmatched.

J is TRBJ2-2 and V is TRBV10-3; D possibly corresponds to TRBD2 (7 bases). There are 16 residues in the CDR3. CDR1 is ENHRY and CDR2 is SYGVKD in the germline V gene. Trimming left V 10 bases short and J 1 base short, with 19 bases between. CDR3 sequence (DNA): TGTGCCACCACAAGGGGGGGTAGCGGGAACACCGGGGAGCTGTTTTTT. Its protein is CATTRGGSGNTGELFF.

The chain carries TRBV19 and TRBJ1-2, with TRBD1 identical over 7 bases. The germline V gene has CDR1 LNHDA and CDR2 SQIVND (reference sequence). CDR3 length: 14 residues. The trim removed 3 bases at V and 2 bases at J, leaving 3 bases unmatched. The CDR3 sequence is CASSIRDSNYGYTF. In DNA form, the CDR3 reads TGTGCCAGTAGTATCCGGGACAGCAACTATGGCTACACCTTC. Full variable domain (remainder filled in from reference TRBV19 and TRBJ1-2): DGGITQSPKYLFRKEGQNVTLSCEQNLNHDAMYWYRQDPGQGLRLIYYSQIVNDFQKGDIAEGYSVSREKKESFPLTVTSAQKNPTAFYLCASSIRDSNYGYTFGSGTRLTVV.

This sequence joins TRBV20-1 and TRBJ1-3; D ambiguous. The germline V gene encodes CDR1 DFQATT and CDR2 SNEGSKA (reference sequence). This CDR3 has 14 amino acids. Trimming shortened V by 3 bases and J by 0 bases, and 9 bases separated the two germline ends. The CDR3 spells CSASVRNSGNTIYF. In nucleotides, the CDR3 is TGCAGTGCTAGTGTCAGGAACTCTGGAAACACCATATATTTT.

The chain carries TRBV10-1 and TRBJ1-5, with D uncertain. In germline, CDR1 is WNHNN, CDR2 SYGVQD (reference sequence). Trimming pared 6 bases from V and 5 bases from J, leaving 11 bases between. CDR3 length equals 13 residues. CDR3 sequence reads: CASSPGRYQPQHF. The CDR3 coding sequence is TGCGCCAGCAGCCCCGGGAGGTATCAGCCCCAGCATTTT.

This clone was observed a few times. V and J are TRBV7-9 and TRBJ1-6; D is unresolved. Germline V gene data show CDR1 as SEHNR and CDR2 as FQNEAQ (reference sequence). V was clipped by 1 base and J by 9 bases, with 7 bases between them. This CDR3 is 13 amino acids long. The CDR3, as DNA: TGTGCCAGCAGCTTAGAGGAGGTTTCACCCCTCCACTTT. This translates into CASSLEEVSPLHF.

The CDR3 sequence is CASSLSVAGGTDTQYF. The CDR3 DNA follows: TGTGCCAGCAGCTTATCGGTAGCGGGGGGCACAGATACGCAGTATTTT. This chain joins TRBV7-2 and TRBJ2-3, with 9 bases fitting TRBD2. V dropped 2 bases and J dropped 1; count of bases not matched to a gene: 4. Germline CDR1 and CDR2: SGHTA and FQGNSA. The CDR3 is 16 residues long.

The rearrangement uses TRBV18 and TRBJ1-4; 9 bases match TRBD1. Losses at the gene ends were 6 bases for V and 4 bases for J; bases not matched to a gene: 3. This CDR3 spans 14 amino acids. In germline, CDR1 is KGHSH, CDR2 LQKENI. CDR3 sequence reads: CASSPDRGNEKLFF. The CDR3 DNA sequence: TGTGCCAGCTCCCCGGACAGGGGTAATGAAAAACTGTTTTTT.

The rearrangement joins TRBV18 to TRBJ2-4, with 14 bases identical to TRBD2. Trimming removed 3 bases from V and 9 bases from J; junction bases left unmatched: 7. The CDR3 loop spans 16 amino acids. Looked up from germline, CDR1 is KGHSH and CDR2 is LQKENI. DNA of the CDR3: TGTGCCAGCTCACCCCCGGGACTAGCGGGAGTGAGCATTCAGTACTTC. It codes for CASSPPGLAGVSIQYF.

This chain joins TRBV6-6 and TRBJ1-3; the D is unclear. The V gene's germline CDR1 is MNHNY and CDR2 SVGAGI (reference sequence). The ends were cut back, 4 bases at V and 2 bases at J, with 6 bases in the middle. The CDR3 is 13 amino acids. CDR3 in DNA: TGTGCCAGCAGTTCCGAGCCTGGAAACACCATATATTTT. This gives the protein CASSSEPGNTIYF.

The CDR3 DNA follows: TGTGCCAGTAGTATAAACAGGGGTGATACGCAGTATTTT. Translation gives CASSINRGDTQYF. The chain uses TRBV19 and TRBJ2-3; 7 nucleotides agree with TRBD1. This CDR3 region has 13 residues. V trimming: 2 bases; J trimming: 6 bases; junction bases outside the gene matches: 2. Germline V CDR1 and CDR2: LNHDA, SQIVND (reference sequence).

The chain links TRBV19 to TRBJ2-7, with TRBD2 matching 7 bases. The CDR3 has 15 residues. Germline trimming cut 4 bases from V and 6 bases from J; bases unmatched to any gene: 12. Germline CDR1 LNHDA, CDR2 SQIVND (reference sequence). For the CDR3, the DNA is TGTGCCAGTAGTACGCAGCTGGCGGGAGTTCGCGAGCAGTACTTC. It codes for CASSTQLAGVREQYF.

This chain links TRBV28 with TRBJ1-3; D may be TRBD1 (5 bases). CDR1 MDHEN and CDR2 SYDVKM come from the germline V gene. Trimming removed 5 bases at V and 4 bases at J, with 18 bases between. The CDR3 length is 16 residues. Here the CDR3 reads CASSSFRGTGGNTIYF. In DNA form, the CDR3 reads TGTGCCAGCAGTAGCTTCCGGGGGACGGGAGGAAACACCATATATTTT.

This clone has more than one count but fewer than ten. The V and J genes are TRBV23-1 and TRBJ1-1; D is uncertain. TRBV23-1 falls under the ORF class, with uncertain function. Deletions cut 2 bases from V and 0 bases from J, with 16 bases between. This CDR3 region has 17 residues. The CDR3 sequence is CASSQIGSADMNTEAFF. As DNA, the CDR3 is TGCGCCAGCAGTCAAATCGGTTCGGCAGACATGAACACTGAAGCTTTCTTT.

The rearrangement joins TRBV6-6 to TRBJ2-7; 8 bases fit TRBD2. CDR3 length equals 15 residues. The germline V gene has CDR1 MNHNY and CDR2 SVGAGI (reference sequence). V dropped 3 bases and J dropped 3; count of bases not matched to a gene: 7. CDR3 sequence: CASSYPAGLGYEQYF. CDR3 coding DNA: TGTGCCAGCAGTTATCCCGCGGGACTAGGCTACGAGCAGTACTTC.

The chain carries TRBV5-4 and TRBJ2-5; TRBD1 matches 9 bases. V lost 2 bases to trimming and J lost 5 bases; unmatched junction nucleotides: 4. This CDR3 has 14 amino acids. Germline V gene sequence: CDR1 SGHNT, CDR2 YYREEE (reference sequence). The chain's CDR3 is CASSFGTGTETQYF. As DNA, the CDR3 is TGTGCCAGCAGCTTCGGGACAGGGACGGAGACCCAGTACTTC. The full variable domain, completed using reference TRBV5-4 and TRBJ2-5, is ETGVTQSPTHLIKTRGQQVTLRCSSQSGHNTVSWYQQALGQGPQFIFQYYREEENGRGNFPPRFSGLQFPNYSSELNVNALELDDSALYLCASSFGTGTETQYFGPGTRLLVL.

The table lists this clone with a few counts. The rearrangement joins TRBV10-1 to TRBJ1-1; D not certain. Germline lookup yields CDR1 WNHNN and CDR2 SYGVQD (reference sequence). The CDR3 is made up of 16 amino acids. V was clipped by 3 bases and J by 5 bases, with 19 bases between them. The CDR3, as DNA: TGCGCCAGCAGTGATAATACCAAGGGAGGTCGGACTGAAGCTTTCTTT. It is translated as CASSDNTKGGRTEAFF.

CDR3 sequence: CASSSPGLAGLAKNIQYF. DNA for the CDR3: TGTGCCAGCAGCTCCCCTGGACTAGCGGGGCTAGCCAAAAACATTCAGTACTTC. The chain is built from TRBV5-4 and TRBJ2-4; 12 positions agree with TRBD2. Trimming cost V 3 bases and J 0 bases; bases outside gene matches: 7. The CDR3 is made up of 18 amino acids. Germline loops: CDR1 SGHNT, CDR2 YYREEE (reference sequence).